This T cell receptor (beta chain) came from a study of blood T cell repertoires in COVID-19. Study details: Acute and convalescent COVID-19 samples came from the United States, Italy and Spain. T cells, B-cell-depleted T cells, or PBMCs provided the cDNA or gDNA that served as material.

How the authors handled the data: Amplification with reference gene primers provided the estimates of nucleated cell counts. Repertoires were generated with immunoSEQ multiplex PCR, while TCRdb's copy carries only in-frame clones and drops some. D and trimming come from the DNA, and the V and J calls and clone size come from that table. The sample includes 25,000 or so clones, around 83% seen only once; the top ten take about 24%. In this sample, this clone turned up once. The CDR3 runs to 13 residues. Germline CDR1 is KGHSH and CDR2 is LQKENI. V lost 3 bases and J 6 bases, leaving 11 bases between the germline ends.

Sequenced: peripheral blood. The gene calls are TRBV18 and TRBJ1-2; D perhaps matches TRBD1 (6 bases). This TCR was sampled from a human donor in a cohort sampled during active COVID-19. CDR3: CASSPDRRDGYTF. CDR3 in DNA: TGTGCCAGCTCACCGGACAGAAGAGATGGCTACACCTTC.